The 24 T cell receptor beta chains reported below all come from one sample, sequenced in a study of blood T cells in healthy people across ages. It was with a sample-barcoded 5' primer and a J-beta primer mix that a second PCR of roughly 7 to 12 cycles was run. TCRdb passed the 5' RACE reads through MiXCR, listing each CDR3 protein once. This sample has 700,000 or so distinct CDR3 sequences; roughly 20% occur once, and the top ten carry about 22%. What was sequenced was blood. These receptors all stem from a man in his sixties or seventies in good health.

In this sample, this clonotype turned up a few times. This chain joins TRBV28 and TRBJ2-3, with unresolved D. Per the germline V gene, CDR1 is MDHEN and CDR2 is SYDVKM. The CDR3 loop spans 14 amino acids. V was clipped by 4 bases and J by 1 base, with 9 bases between them. The CDR3, as DNA: TGTGCCAGCAGTTCCCGTCCTGGCACAGATACGCAGTATTTT. Its protein product is CASSSRPGTDTQYF.

J is TRBJ1-2 and V is TRBV11-2; no reliable D call. V was cut by 0 bases and J by 4 bases, with 9 bases left in between. The germline V gene has CDR1 SGHAT and CDR2 FQNNGV. CDR3 length: 14 residues. The CDR3 region has the DNA TGTGCCAGCAGCTTAGAGGCAGGAGGCTATGGCTACACCTTC. Translated: CASSLEAGGYGYTF. The variable domain in full, with the rest retrieved from reference TRBV11-2 and TRBJ1-2, is EAGVAQSPRYKIIEKRQSVAFWCNPISGHATLYWYQQILGQGPKLLIQFQNNGVVDDSQLPKDRFSAERLKGVDSTLKIQPAKLEDSAVYLCASSLEAGGYGYTFGSGTRLTVV.

J is TRBJ2-3 and V is TRBV12-3 or TRBV12-4; tentatively, D is TRBD1 (5 bases). This CDR3 spans 15 amino acids. Trimming pared 6 bases from V and 0 bases from J, leaving 13 bases between. As DNA, the CDR3 is TGTGCCAGCAGGCCGAGACAGAGTAGCACAGATACGCAGTATTTT. Encoded protein: CASRPRQSSTDTQYF.

This clonotype was seen at least ten times. V and J are TRBV25-1 and TRBJ2-5; 7 bases agree with TRBD1. V was clipped by 2 bases and J by 3 bases; unmatched bases: 9. The CDR3 length is 16 residues. From germline, CDR1 is MGHDK and CDR2 SYGVNS. CDR3 in DNA: TGTGCCAGCAGTGAAAGGGGTGACAGGGCCGAAGAGACCCAGTACTTC. Its protein product is CASSERGDRAEETQYF.

This clonotype was picked up one time. V gene TRBV18 combines with J gene TRBJ2-4; D gene uncertain. The CDR3 is 14 residues long. Germline CDR1 KGHSH, CDR2 LQKENI. Trimming removed 3 bases at V and 7 bases at J, with 13 bases between. The CDR3 DNA reads TGTGCCAGCTCACCCAGTTCAGATCTCAACATTCAGTACTTC. It is translated as CASSPSSDLNIQYF.

This clonotype was observed at least ten times. The V gene is TRBV28, the J gene TRBJ2-1; D remains unclear. The CDR3 sequence is 13 residues long. Per germline, CDR1 MDHEN and CDR2 SYDVKM. V gave up 6 bases and J gave up 6 bases, with 12 bases separating them. CDR3 residues: CASRLTNVNEQFF. DNA of the CDR3: TGTGCCAGCAGGTTGACAAACGTCAATGAGCAGTTCTTC.

The V call is TRBV12-3 or TRBV12-4, the J call TRBJ2-4, with 8 bases aligning to TRBD2. V lost 3 bases to trimming and J lost 6 bases; unmatched junction nucleotides: 4. The CDR3 extends over 14 amino acids. The CDR3: CASSFGGDPNIQYF. As DNA, the CDR3 is TGTGCCAGCAGTTTCGGGGGGGATCCAAACATTCAGTACTTC.

The chain is built from TRBV20-1 and TRBJ2-3; TRBD2 matches at 9 bases. Unmatched junction bases numbered 11, after V lost 1 base and J lost 6 bases. Per germline, CDR1 DFQATT and CDR2 SNEGSKA (reference sequence). The CDR3 extends over 16 amino acids. The CDR3 bases are TGCAGTGCTAGAGGTTCGGTTAGCGGGGGCCCTGATACGCAGTATTTT. This codes for CSARGSVSGGPDTQYF.

There are a few counts of this clonotype. The rearrangement links TRBV29-1 to TRBJ1-1, with D possibly matching TRBD1 (6 bases). The CDR3 has 12 residues. V was clipped by 3 bases and J by 5 bases, with 10 bases between them. CDR1 is SQVTM and CDR2 is ANQGSEA in the germline V gene. The chain's CDR3 is CSVEEGGTEAFF. Here the CDR3 DNA reads TGCAGCGTTGAGGAGGGGGGTACTGAAGCTTTCTTT.

This clonotype was picked up a small number of times. The chain employs TRBV5-1 and TRBJ2-7; possible D gene TRBD1, 5 bases. V was trimmed by 9 bases and J by 13 bases, leaving 11 bases between them. CDR3 length: 8 amino acids. Germline V lookup: CDR1 SGHRS, CDR2 YFSETQ. The CDR3 sequence: CAKGSSYF. DNA for the CDR3: TGCGCCAAGGGGTCCTCCTACTTC.

This chain joins TRBV2 and TRBJ2-3; no reliable D call. V shed 6 bases and J shed 3 bases, with 10 bases lying between them. The CDR3 contains 13 residues. Looked up from germline, CDR1 is SNHLY and CDR2 is FYNNEI. The CDR3 bases are TGTGCCAGCAGCGCCCTACCGACAGATACGCAGTATTTT. Protein product: CASSALPTDTQYF.

This clonotype turned up a few times. This chain connects TRBV7-9 to TRBJ1-2; D gene unclear. In germline, CDR1 is SEHNR, CDR2 FQNEAQ (reference sequence). The CDR3 consists of 16 residues. Deletions cut 5 bases from V and 1 base from J, with 17 bases between. The CDR3 DNA is TGTGCCAGCAGCCCTGGGAGAGGGAGGGATAACTATGGCTACACCTTC. This translates into CASSPGRGRDNYGYTF.

The chain is built from TRBV29-1 and TRBJ2-1; weak D call: TRBD2 (7 bases). The CDR3 extends over 12 amino acids. CDR1 and CDR2 (germline): SQVTM, ANQGSEA. V was pared by 8 bases and J by 9 bases, with 17 bases between. The CDR3 DNA sequence: TGCAGCTCAACGCTTGGGGGGGCTGAGCAGTTCTTC. The encoded protein is CSSTLGGAEQFF.

This clonotype was detected only a few times. Here the CDR3 reads CASGSSQGSGTQYF. CDR3 DNA sequence: TGTGCTAGTGGTTCCAGCCAAGGTTCAGGGACCCAGTACTTC. The chain couples TRBV12-5 to TRBJ2-5; D is unresolved. Germline CDR1 and CDR2: LGHNT and FRNRAP. The CDR3 totals 14 residues. Trimming removed 4 bases at V and 7 bases at J, with 16 bases between.

V and J are TRBV5-1 and TRBJ2-3; D is ambiguous. The CDR3 has 13 amino acids. Germline lookup yields CDR1 SGHRS and CDR2 YFSETQ. Deletions cut 6 bases from V and 6 bases from J, with 14 bases between. DNA of the CDR3: TGCGCCAGCAACCTAAGGGTCCGGGATACGCAGTATTTT. Its protein is CASNLRVRDTQYF. Filled out from reference TRBV5-1 and TRBJ2-3, the complete variable domain reads KAGVTQTPRYLIKTRGQQVTLSCSPISGHRSVSWYQQTPGQGLQFLFEYFSETQRNKGNFPGRFSGRQFSNSRSEMNVSTLELGDSALYLCASNLRVRDTQYFGPGTRLTVL.

There are a few counts of this clonotype. The chain uses TRBV27 and TRBJ1-1, with D tentatively TRBD1 (5 bases). Trimming removed 6 bases from V and 4 bases from J, with 18 bases in between. The CDR3 is 15 residues long. Germline CDR1 MNHEY, CDR2 SMNVEV (reference sequence). The DNA of the CDR3 is TGTGCCAGCAGCCGACTTCGGTTGGGGGGCACTGAAGCTTTCTTT. This codes for CASSRLRLGGTEAFF.

In its sample, this clonotype was seen a few times. The chain carries TRBV3-1 and TRBJ1-3, with TRBD1 identical over 8 bases. V was pared by 0 bases and J by 5 bases, with 15 bases of the junction left unmatched. Per germline, CDR1 LGHDT and CDR2 YNNKEL (reference sequence). The length of the CDR3 is 19 residues. CDR3 coding DNA: TGTGCCAGCAGCCAAGATTTGCCGGGTAGACAGGGGATAAGAAACACCATATATTTT. This sequence encodes CASSQDLPGRQGIRNTIYF.

CDR3 sequence: CASSYASFGGVQETQYF. The CDR3 region has the DNA TGTGCCAGCAGTTACGCTAGTTTTGGCGGGGTCCAAGAGACCCAGTACTTC. The chain recombines TRBV6-6 with TRBJ2-5; maybe TRBD2 (6 bases). Germline CDR1 MNHNY, CDR2 SVGAGI (reference sequence). V was trimmed by 2 bases and J by 1 base, leaving 17 bases between them. CDR3 length equals 17 residues.

The chain is built from TRBV29-1 and TRBJ1-2, with TRBD1 identical over 9 bases. The length of the CDR3 is 14 residues. The germline CDR1 and CDR2 sequences are SQVTM and ANQGSEA. V lost 7 bases, J lost 1 base, and 7 bases stayed unmatched. CDR3 sequence (DNA): TGCAGCGCCGAACAGGGGGCGATTAACTATGGCTACACCTTC. This translates into CSAEQGAINYGYTF.

The chain employs TRBV6-1 and TRBJ2-7; 8 nucleotides agree with TRBD2. CDR3 length: 15 amino acids. Germline V gene sequence: CDR1 MNHNS, CDR2 SASEGT. V trimming: 4 bases; J trimming: 3 bases; junction bases outside the gene matches: 8. The CDR3 loop is CASSGPGLGVYEQYF. As DNA, the CDR3 is TGTGCCAGCAGTGGCCCGGGACTAGGAGTCTACGAGCAGTACTTC.

This chain connects TRBV28 to TRBJ2-3; D is perhaps TRBD2 (6 bases). The V gene lost 2 bases and the J gene lost 2 bases, with 14 bases spanning the gap. The CDR3 is 16 amino acids. Germline CDR1 MDHEN, CDR2 SYDVKM. DNA of the CDR3: TGTGCCAGCAGTTTAGTAGGTGGGGGGTACACAGATACGCAGTATTTT. As protein: CASSLVGGGYTDTQYF.

This clonotype has only a few counts. This chain joins TRBV18 and TRBJ2-7; 7 nucleotides match TRBD1. Germline trimming cut 4 bases from V and 4 bases from J; bases unmatched to any gene: 13. Germline CDR1 KGHSH, CDR2 LQKENI. This CDR3 is 16 amino acids long. In DNA form, the CDR3 reads TGTGCCAGCTCACTTACCGGAGTACAGGGGATATACGAGCAGTACTTC. Its protein product is CASSLTGVQGIYEQYF.

J is TRBJ2-3 and V is TRBV10-2, with unresolved D. V lost 2 bases and J 2 bases, leaving 8 bases between the germline ends. The CDR3 consists of 14 residues. Germline assignment: CDR1 WSHSY and CDR2 SAAADI. The chain's CDR3 is CASSEIHPTDTQYF. Written as DNA, the CDR3 is TGCGCCAGCAGTGAGATTCACCCCACAGATACGCAGTATTTT.

This clonotype was seen a handful of times. The chain joins TRBV5-1 to TRBJ2-1; D gene unclear. The CDR3 has 15 amino acids. V gave up 0 bases and J gave up 0 bases, with 7 bases separating them. Per the germline V gene, CDR1 is SGHRS and CDR2 is YFSETQ. CDR3: CASSLGYSSYNEQFF. The CDR3 coding sequence is TGCGCCAGCAGCTTGGGCTACAGCTCCTACAATGAGCAGTTCTTC.